The 2 T cell receptor beta chains below were found in one sample sequenced in a study of cytomegalovirus exposure and HLA in healthy donors. The PCR had 60 Vbeta and 13 Jbeta primers. Only in-frame clones appear in the TCRdb table, and some are missing; sequencing was by immunoSEQ multiplex PCR. The table for this sample gives fewer than 60,000 clones. Sequencing was done on a sample of PBMCs. The receptors derive from a woman aged 40 to 50 in good health and CMV-seronegative.

V gene TRBV4-3 combines with J gene TRBJ1-1; D perhaps matches TRBD1 (5 bases). Trimming took 0 bases from V and 1 from J, leaving 12 bases between them. The germline V gene encodes CDR1 LGHNA and CDR2 YSLEER. The CDR3 has 16 residues. For the CDR3, the DNA is TGCGCCAGCAGCCAAGATCCACAAGGGGCGAACACTGAAGCTTTCTTT. This encodes CASSQDPQGANTEAFF.

The rearrangement uses TRBV28 and TRBJ1-5; D unclear. Trimming left V 5 bases short and J 9 bases short, with 11 bases between. The germline gives CDR1 MDHEN, CDR2 SYDVKM. This CDR3 contains 12 residues. This chain's CDR3 is CASSPPRGPQHF. CDR3 DNA: TGTGCCAGCAGTCCCCCGCGGGGGCCCCAGCATTTT.